The 2 T cell receptor beta chains below all came from one sample that was sequenced in a study of T cells in localized non-small cell lung cancer. Assay: immunoSEQ multiplex PCR; the TCRdb copy retains only in-frame clones and omits some. The table includes 5,500 to 7,000 clones, 75% to 85% detected once. The specimen was peripheral blood mononuclear cells, collected before any cancer treatment. Receptor source: a female donor older than 55 with stage II lung adenocarcinoma.

The chain has TRBV7-8 and TRBJ1-1, with no clear D. With 2 bases removed from V and 3 bases from J, the gap between germline ends came to 19 bases. Germline CDR1 and CDR2: SGHVS and FQNEAQ. This CDR3 spans 17 amino acids. CDR3 residues: CASSLFPHLKRDTEAFF. The CDR3 nucleotides are TGTGCCAGCAGCTTATTCCCCCACCTTAAGCGTGACACTGAAGCTTTCTTT.

The V and J genes are TRBV29-1 and TRBJ1-2, with D perhaps TRBD1 (6 bases). Deletions cut 1 base from V and 5 bases from J, with 8 bases between. Germline assignment: CDR1 SQVTM and CDR2 ANQGSEA. This CDR3 comprises 12 residues. The CDR3 spells CSVEGQEYGYTF. For the CDR3, the DNA is TGCAGCGTTGAAGGACAGGAGTATGGCTACACCTTC. Full variable domain (rest looked up from reference TRBV29-1 and TRBJ1-2): SAVISQKPSRDICQRGTSLTIQCQVDSQVTMMFWYRQQPGQSLTLIATANQGSEATYESGFVIDKFPISRPNLTFSTLTVSNMSPEDSSIYLCSVEGQEYGYTFGSGTRLTVV.